A single sample is the source of the 11 T cell receptor beta chains below, sequenced in a study of beta chain features in type 1 diabetes. The isolated RNA, all of it, was reverse transcribed, so expressed TCRB transcripts were what got sequenced. Libraries were prepared by immunoSEQ multiplex PCR; TCRdb keeps only in-frame clonotypes and omits some of them. The data contain fewer than 150,000 clones, roughly 7.2% of them seen just once; the ten biggest clones take up under 1.5%. Sequenced sample: central memory CD4+ T cells from blood. These receptors were taken from a woman under 40 in good health.

V and J are TRBV14 and TRBJ2-7; 9 nucleotides match TRBD1. This CDR3 is 17 amino acids long. V lost 4 bases, J lost 5 bases, and 15 bases stayed unmatched. The germline V gene has CDR1 SGHDN and CDR2 FVKESK. In DNA form, the CDR3 reads TGTGCCAGCAGCCGTAGAATACAGGGGGCGCAACGTAACGAGCAGTACTTC. This gives the protein CASSRRIQGAQRNEQYF.

The chain combines TRBV28 with TRBJ2-5; 7 nucleotides align to TRBD1. Germline CDR1 and CDR2: MDHEN and SYDVKM. V lost 3 bases to trimming and J lost 2 bases; unmatched junction nucleotides: 12. There are 17 residues in the CDR3. The CDR3 DNA is TGTGCCAGCAGTTTTCTCTCCAGACAGGGTCGGCAAGAGACCCAGTACTTC. It specifies CASSFLSRQGRQETQYF.

This clone was counted a few times. Here the CDR3 DNA reads TGTGCCAGCAGCTTGCAGATCCAAGAGACCCAGTACTTC. This codes for CASSLQIQETQYF. The V call is TRBV5-4, the J call TRBJ2-5, with D unclear. This CDR3 contains 13 residues. Germline V gene data show CDR1 as SGHNT and CDR2 as YYREEE (reference sequence). V dropped 1 base and J dropped 1 base, with 5 bases sitting between them.

The rearrangement links TRBV28 to TRBJ1-1; perhaps TRBD1 as D (6 bases). Trimming left V 6 bases short and J 5 bases short, with 10 bases between. CDR3 length: 12 residues. The germline CDR1 and CDR2 sequences are MDHEN and SYDVKM. CDR3 amino acids: CASSRQDTEAFF. As DNA, the CDR3 is TGTGCCAGCAGCCGACAGGATACTGAAGCTTTCTTT.

This clone was recorded at least ten times. The genes are TRBV7-9 and TRBJ1-1, with 7 nucleotides matching TRBD1. Germline-derived CDR1 and CDR2 are SEHNR and FQNEAQ (reference sequence). This CDR3 comprises 13 residues. With V trimmed by 1 base and J by 7 bases, 3 bases remained unmatched. The CDR3 here is CASSLVQGVEAFF. Here the CDR3 DNA reads TGTGCCAGCAGCTTAGTGCAGGGGGTTGAAGCTTTCTTT. Full variable domain (outside the CDR3, taken from reference TRBV7-9 and TRBJ1-1): DTGVSQNPRHKITKRGQNVTFRCDPISEHNRLYWYRQTLGQGPEFLTYFQNEAQLEKSRLLSDRFSAERPKGSFSTLEIQRTEQGDSAMYLCASSLVQGVEAFFGQGTRLTVV.

This clone has a handful of counts. The chain recombines TRBV5-4 with TRBJ2-7; 12 bases are a match to TRBD2. The ends lost 0 bases at V and 0 bases at J; junction bases unmatched: 1. This CDR3 spans 16 amino acids. Germline V CDR1 and CDR2: SGHNT, YYREEE (reference sequence). CDR3 residues: CASSLGGLAGSYEQYF. The CDR3 nucleotides read TGTGCCAGCAGCTTGGGGGGACTAGCGGGCTCCTACGAGCAGTACTTC. Based on the CDR3 plus reference TRBV5-4 and TRBJ2-7, the full variable domain is ETGVTQSPTHLIKTRGQQVTLRCSSQSGHNTVSWYQQALGQGPQFIFQYYREEENGRGNFPPRFSGLQFPNYSSELNVNALELDDSALYLCASSLGGLAGSYEQYFGPGTRLTVT.

This clone was seen a few times. This sequence joins TRBV4-2 and TRBJ1-1; the match to TRBD1 covers 8 bases. V dropped 1 base and J dropped 5; count of bases not matched to a gene: 3. CDR1 and CDR2 (germline): LGHNA, YNFKEQ. This CDR3 contains 14 residues. CDR3: CASSQAQGDTEAFF. For the CDR3, the DNA is TGTGCCAGCAGCCAAGCACAGGGGGATACTGAAGCTTTCTTT.

This clone occurred a few times. The chain couples TRBV14 to TRBJ2-7; TRBD1 matches 8 bases. The V and J ends lost 4 bases and 5 bases, in that order; junction bases with no gene match: 10. CDR3 size: 15 residues. The germline V gene encodes CDR1 SGHDN and CDR2 FVKESK. For the CDR3, the DNA is TGTGCCAGCAGCCGCCCGGGGACAGGACGGGACGAGCAGTACTTC. Its protein product is CASSRPGTGRDEQYF.

This clone was counted only a few times. J is TRBJ2-5 and V is TRBV9, with 9 bases identical to TRBD2. With 2 bases clipped from V and 4 bases from J, the junction kept 6 bases outside the gene matches. The V gene's germline CDR1 is SGDLS and CDR2 YYNGEE. The CDR3 contains 15 residues. The CDR3 DNA sequence: TGTGCCAGCAGCGTTTCCAGCGGGAGGCTAGAGACCCAGTACTTC. It specifies CASSVSSGRLETQYF.

This clone was observed a handful of times. This rearrangement joins TRBV9 to TRBJ2-1; weak D call: TRBD1 (5 bases). CDR1 and CDR2 (germline): SGDLS, YYNGEE. V shed 3 bases and J shed 8 bases, with 18 bases lying between them. CDR3 length: 15 amino acids. CDR3 loop: CASSETEWGSDEQFF. Written as DNA, the CDR3 is TGTGCCAGCAGCGAGACAGAATGGGGTTCCGATGAGCAGTTCTTC.

This clone showed up many times. The chain recombines TRBV11-2 with TRBJ1-2; D not certain. CDR3 length: 12 amino acids. CDR1 SGHAT and CDR2 FQNNGV come from the germline V gene. Trimming took 6 bases from V and 5 from J, leaving 10 bases between them. The CDR3 is CASRTAGYGYTF. In DNA form, the CDR3 reads TGTGCCAGCAGAACAGCTGGATATGGCTACACCTTC.